This T cell receptor (beta chain) was captured in a study of blood T cell repertoires in COVID-19. Study summary: From T cells, B-cell-depleted T cells, or PBMCs came the material, which was cDNA or gDNA.

Original processing notes: Reference gene primers were amplified, and this amplification served to estimate nucleated cell counts. Some clones are missing from TCRdb's copy, which holds only in-frame ones; the method was immunoSEQ multiplex PCR. V and J calls plus clone size are reproduced from that table; the DNA served to infer D and trimming. The sample gives about 190,000 clones, more than 75% of which show up once; approximately 4% is in the top ten. Per the germline V gene, CDR1 is MNHEY and CDR2 is SVGAGI. The CDR3 totals 14 residues. V was pared by 8 bases and J by 3 bases, with 16 bases between. This clone was detected once.

The chain recombines TRBV6-5 with TRBJ1-1; no definite D call. This sequence originates from a human donor in a cohort sampled during active COVID-19. Material: peripheral blood. CDR3 nucleotide sequence: TGTGCCAGCCAGATTTTGGCGCGGGACACTGAAGCTTTCTTT. Translation gives CASQILARDTEAFF.